Each of the 18 T cell receptor beta chains below was sequenced from the same sample in a study of memory CD4+ T cells and cytomegalovirus serostatus. Single viable CD3+CD4+CD8-CD45RO+ cells were sorted as the memory CD4+ T cells. Sequenced by immunoSEQ multiplex PCR; TCRdb stores in-frame clones only, minus some. The sample records tens of thousands of clones, less than 80% being singletons. The sequenced sample consisted of memory CD4+ T cells from blood. These receptors came from an adult in good health and CMV-seronegative.

V and J are TRBV7-2 and TRBJ2-2; 11 bases align to TRBD2. V lost 1 base, J lost 4 bases, and 2 bases stayed unmatched. The CDR3 runs to 16 residues. Germline V CDR1 and CDR2: SGHTA, FQGNSA. CDR3 region: CASSLDSGRATGELFF. The CDR3 region has the DNA TGTGCCAGCAGCTTAGATAGCGGGAGGGCCACCGGGGAGCTGTTTTTT.

The J gene is TRBJ1-1, the V gene TRBV7-2; D possibly corresponds to TRBD1 (6 bases). The germline CDR1 and CDR2 sequences are SGHTA and FQGNSA. The CDR3 sequence is 16 residues long. The germline V and J ends were trimmed by 1 base and 10 bases, with 22 bases remaining between them. The CDR3 region has the DNA TGTGCCAGCAGCTTAGAAGGGGGTATGGTTCCCCGGGTAGCTTTCTTT. Residues: CASSLEGGMVPRVAFF.

This chain links TRBV6-5 with TRBJ2-3; 14 bases fit TRBD2. The germline V gene encodes CDR1 MNHEY and CDR2 SVGAGI. This CDR3 contains 15 residues. V trimming: 5 bases; J trimming: 4 bases; junction bases outside the gene matches: 2. The CDR3 spells CASSRTSGRPDTQYF. The CDR3 DNA follows: TGTGCCAGCAGTCGGACTAGCGGGAGGCCAGATACGCAGTATTTT.

V usage is TRBV7-2 and J usage is TRBJ1-2; 9 bases are a match to TRBD1. V dropped 5 bases and J dropped 6; count of bases not matched to a gene: 7. The CDR3 loop spans 14 amino acids. The germline gives CDR1 SGHTA, CDR2 FQGNSA. In nucleotides, the CDR3 is TGTGCCAGCAGCCCACGGACAGGGGCCAATGGCTACACCTTC. This gives the protein CASSPRTGANGYTF.

V is TRBV28 and J is TRBJ1-2; TRBD1 is a possible D gene (5 bases). Deletions cut 4 bases from V and 3 bases from J, with 15 bases between. Germline V gene sequence: CDR1 MDHEN, CDR2 SYDVKM. This CDR3 contains 15 residues. CDR3 coding DNA: TGTGCCAGCAGTTCAACTATGACAGTCTACTATGGCTACACCTTC. This gives the protein CASSSTMTVYYGYTF.

The V and J genes are TRBV19 and TRBJ1-3, with 8 bases aligning to TRBD1. CDR1 is LNHDA, CDR2 SQIVND, per germline (reference sequence). J lost 4 bases, V lost 10 bases, and 15 bases had no gene match. The CDR3 loop spans 16 amino acids. CDR3 region: CATAETQGARGNTIYF. In DNA form, the CDR3 reads TGTGCCACCGCCGAAACGCAGGGGGCGAGAGGAAACACCATATATTTT.

The V and J genes are TRBV6-4 and TRBJ2-1, with TRBD1 identical over 10 bases. Per germline, CDR1 MRHNA and CDR2 SNTAGT. This CDR3 comprises 15 residues. J gave up 8 bases and V 7 bases, and 11 bases lay outside the gene matches. The CDR3 coding sequence is TGTGCCAGCACTCTCCGGGACAGGGGAGACGATGAGCAGTTCTTC. It specifies CASTLRDRGDDEQFF.

This chain joins TRBV27 and TRBJ2-1; 8 nucleotides agree with TRBD2. The CDR3 length is 15 residues. In germline, CDR1 is MNHEY, CDR2 SMNVEV (reference sequence). V lost 4 bases and J lost 3; bases outside the gene matches: 5. The CDR3 reads CASSSSGGIYNEQFF. In DNA, the CDR3 is TGTGCCAGCAGTTCAAGCGGGGGTATCTACAATGAGCAGTTCTTC.

The DNA of the CDR3 is TGTGCCAGCAGTTACTCGAGAGAGACCCAGTACTTC. The encoded protein is CASSYSRETQYF. The chain combines TRBV6-5 with TRBJ2-5; no clear D gene. The V gene lost 0 bases and the J gene lost 4 bases, with 3 bases spanning the gap. Germline loops: CDR1 MNHEY, CDR2 SVGAGI. The CDR3 loop spans 12 amino acids.

The genes are TRBV5-1 and TRBJ2-7, with D perhaps matching TRBD1 (6 bases). V shed 3 bases and J shed 6 bases, with 16 bases lying between them. Germline V lookup: CDR1 SGHRS, CDR2 YFSETQ. There are 14 residues in the CDR3. This CDR3 reads CASSWGLRGGEQYF. Written as DNA, the CDR3 is TGCGCCAGCAGCTGGGGGCTACGGGGTGGCGAGCAGTACTTC.

This rearrangement joins TRBV10-3 to TRBJ2-3; 7 nucleotides line up with TRBD2. Germline V gene data show CDR1 as ENHRY and CDR2 as SYGVKD. The V segment lost 8 bases and the J segment 0 bases; nucleotides outside the gene matches: 5. The CDR3 covers 14 residues. CDR3 sequence reads: CAIGAGVSTDTQYF. DNA of the CDR3: TGTGCCATCGGGGCGGGAGTGAGCACAGATACGCAGTATTTT.

The chain joins TRBV28 to TRBJ2-3; TRBD2 might be the D (6 bases). The germline V gene encodes CDR1 MDHEN and CDR2 SYDVKM. V gave up 3 bases and J gave up 2 bases, with 15 bases separating them. The CDR3 consists of 16 residues. The CDR3 reads CASSLAVGLHTDTQYF. The CDR3 DNA reads TGTGCCAGCAGTTTGGCCGTGGGACTCCACACAGATACGCAGTATTTT.

V and J are TRBV25-1 and TRBJ2-2, with D possibly matching TRBD1 (5 bases). CDR3 size: 11 residues. Looked up from germline, CDR1 is MGHDK and CDR2 is SYGVNS. V was cut by 9 bases and J by 4 bases, with 6 bases left in between. The chain's CDR3 is CASRGTGELFF. The CDR3 coding sequence is TGTGCCAGTAGGGGCACCGGGGAGCTGTTTTTT.

This clone was recorded only once. The chain combines TRBV30 with TRBJ2-5; D is ambiguous. The V end was cut by 1 base, the J end by 2 bases, with 14 bases between. Germline CDR1 GTSNPN, CDR2 SVGIG (reference sequence). The CDR3 spans 15 residues. CDR3 DNA sequence: TGTGCCTGGAGTGGTGGCAGGTCGTTACAAGAGACCCAGTACTTC. This translates into CAWSGGRSLQETQYF.

This rearrangement joins TRBV7-9 to TRBJ1-1, with D perhaps matching TRBD1 (6 bases). Trimming took off 3 bases at V and 8 bases at J, with 16 bases between the two ends. CDR3 length equals 14 residues. Germline loops: CDR1 SEHNR, CDR2 FQNEAQ (reference sequence). The DNA of the CDR3 is TGTGCCAGCAGCTTGGACAGTGGATCCAGGGAAGCTTTCTTT. Translating it yields CASSLDSGSREAFF.

The V call is TRBV9, the J call TRBJ2-1; 12 nucleotides line up with TRBD2. CDR3 length: 16 amino acids. The germline V gene encodes CDR1 SGDLS and CDR2 YYNGEE. With V trimmed by 1 base and J by 7 bases, 6 bases remained unmatched. CDR3 sequence reads: CASSVLAGGPRNEQFF. CDR3 in DNA: TGTGCCAGCAGCGTACTAGCGGGAGGGCCCCGGAATGAGCAGTTCTTC.

J is TRBJ2-3 and V is TRBV2, with TRBD1 matching 9 bases. V was pared by 7 bases and J by 11 bases, with 10 bases of the junction left unmatched. The CDR3 loop spans 13 amino acids. Germline-derived CDR1 and CDR2 are SNHLY and FYNNEI. In nucleotides, the CDR3 is TGTGCCAGCAATTCTCGGGACAGGGAGGTGCAGTATTTT. It specifies CASNSRDREVQYF.

This chain connects TRBV7-2 to TRBJ2-7; 9 nucleotides agree with TRBD1. Germline V gene data show CDR1 as SGHTA and CDR2 as FQGNSA. The CDR3 loop spans 15 amino acids. V was pared by 5 bases and J by 6 bases, with 11 bases of the junction left unmatched. The CDR3 nucleotides read TGTGCCAGCAGCCCATGGGTAACAGGGGGCGGCGAGCAGTACTTC. As protein: CASSPWVTGGGEQYF.